A selection of T cell receptor beta chains follows, all from one sample in a study of T cell repertoires in cytomegalovirus infection. A single record per CDR3 protein comes from TCRdb applying MiXCR to the reads. The sample yields around 740,000 distinct CDR3 sequences, 35% to 45% seen once. Sequencing used PBMCs. The receptors were gathered from a human donor in good health (CMV status not recorded). Some clones in this sample may be carry-over from other donors' samples. CDR3s include the opening cysteine and the closing phenylalanine or tryptophan. Each record gives: V gene, D gene, J gene, clone size, CDR3 DNA, CDR3 protein. A D gene is named only where the DNA matches it firmly. Size is stated for part of the rows, as once, few or many counts, or as a class when the clone is expanded.

TRBV5-6	TRBD1	TRBJ1-2	.	TGTGCCAGCAGCTCCGGGACAGCCACAAAGGGCTACACCTTC	CASSSGTATKGYTF
TRBV4-2	TRBD1	TRBJ2-2	.	TGTGCCAGCAGCCAAGGAGTGGGGACAGAGAACACCGGGGAGCTGTTTTTT	CASSQGVGTENTGELFF
TRBV28	TRBD1	TRBJ1-2	once	TGTGCCAGCAGTCTAGACCCCCGGACAGGGGTCTCTGGCTACACCTTC	CASSLDPRTGVSGYTF
TRBV7-8	.	TRBJ2-3	.	TGTGCCAGCAGCCTGGAGAGAGATACGCAGTATTTT	CASSLERDTQYF
TRBV7-2	TRBD2	TRBJ2-3	.	TGTGCCAGCAGCTTAGGTCTAGCGGGGGGTTTTTTTCCAGATACGCAGTATTTT	CASSLGLAGGFFPDTQYF
TRBV7-9	.	TRBJ1-1	.	TGTGCCAGCAGCTTGAGGCAGGGGTCCCTACTCAGCACTGAAGCTTTCTTT	CASSLRQGSLLSTEAFF
TRBV14	.	TRBJ2-5	.	TGTGCCAGCAGCCAAGATCCGCCGGGCGCGTTGACGGAGACCCAGTACTTC	CASSQDPPGALTETQYF
TRBV6-8	.	TRBJ2-4	few	TGTGCCAGCAGTTATACGGGAGCCAAAAACATTCAGTACTTC	CASSYTGAKNIQYF
TRBV9	.	TRBJ2-7	few	TGTGCCAGCAGCGTAGACGGGGGAAGCTCCTACGAGCAGTACTTC	CASSVDGGSSYEQYF
TRBV7-2	.	TRBJ2-1	once	TGTGCCAGCAGCGGAGGGGGCGGGAATGAGCAGTTCTTC	CASSGGGGNEQFF
TRBV15	.	TRBJ2-7	few	TGTGCCACCAGCAGAGATCTCGCGGCCGTGAACTACGAGCAGTACTTC	CATSRDLAAVNYEQYF
TRBV10-3	TRBD1	TRBJ2-5	.	TGTGCCACCAGAGGGACAGGTGGAGAGACCCAGTACTTC	CATRGTGGETQYF
TRBV6-8	TRBD2	TRBJ2-7	.	TGTGCCAGCAGTGCGGGACTAGCGAGCTACAAGCAGTACTTC	CASSAGLASYKQYF
TRBV7-6	TRBD2	TRBJ2-1	.	TGTGACAGCAGCTCAGGTGGGGGGGGAACCTACAATGAGCAGTTCTTC	CDSSSGGGGTYNEQFF
TRBV12-3/TRBV12-4	.	TRBJ1-5	few	TGTGCCAGCAGTTCAGGGGACCTGCCCCAGCATTTT	CASSSGDLPQHF
TRBV11-2	TRBD2	TRBJ2-1	.	TGTGCCAGCATGGTGGGACTAGGAACCCGTGAGCAGTTCTTC	CASMVGLGTREQFF
TRBV6-5	TRBD1	TRBJ2-3	.	TGTGCCAGCAGCCGGGACAGCGTCCTTAATACGCAGTATTTT	CASSRDSVLNTQYF
TRBV6-6	TRBD1	TRBJ1-4	.	TGTGCCAGCACCCTCTTGAGAACAGGGGATGAAAAACTGTTTTTT	CASTLLRTGDEKLFF
TRBV7-9	.	TRBJ1-4	.	TGTGCCAGCAGCCACGACGGAGAAGGACTGTTTTTT	CASSHDGEGLFF
TRBV6-5	TRBD2	TRBJ2-4	.	TGTGCCAGCAAAAGCGGGGGTCACATTCCGTACTTC	CASKSGGHIPYF
TRBV6-1	.	TRBJ1-6	.	TGTGCCAGCAGTGCCCGTCCGAATAATTCACCCCTCCACTTT	CASSARPNNSPLHF
TRBV19	.	TRBJ1-5	few	TGTGCCAGTAGTATAGCGGAAGCAGGGGTGAGCAATCAGCCCCAGCATTTT	CASSIAEAGVSNQPQHF
TRBV18	TRBD1	TRBJ2-1	few	TGTGCCAGCTCACCTGGGACAGGGAGAGACAATGAGCAGTTCTTC	CASSPGTGRDNEQFF
TRBV28	TRBD1	TRBJ1-5	.	TGTGCCAGCAGTTCCCTCCCCCGGACAGGGGTTCAGCCCCAGCATTTT	CASSSLPRTGVQPQHF
TRBV19	.	TRBJ1-6	.	TGTGCCAGTAGTCGGCGGACCAATAATTCACCCCTCCACTTT	CASSRRTNNSPLHF
TRBV7-6	.	TRBJ1-1	few	TGTGCCAGCAGCTCTCCACAGGGCTTGGACACTGAAGCTTTCTTT	CASSSPQGLDTEAFF
TRBV25-1	TRBD1	TRBJ2-2	few	TGTGCCAGCACGGACAGGGCGATGGCCGGGGAGCTGTTTTTT	CASTDRAMAGELFF
TRBV27	.	TRBJ1-6	.	TGTGCCAGCAGCCTAAAGGGGGGAATGCGCTCCTATAATTCACCCCTCCACTTT	CASSLKGGMRSYNSPLHF
TRBV24-1	TRBD1	TRBJ2-5	few	TGTGCCACCAGTGACCCGGGACGACAGGGGACCCAGTACTTC	CATSDPGRQGTQYF
TRBV28	TRBD1	TRBJ2-3	many	TGTGCCAGCAGCCGCTTTACAGGGGGTGGCACAGATACGCAGTATTTT	CASSRFTGGGTDTQYF
TRBV20-1	TRBD2	TRBJ2-1	few	TGCAGTGCCAGCGCTCTAGCGGGGGGACCCAATGAGCAGTTCTTC	CSASALAGGPNEQFF
TRBV4-1	TRBD1	TRBJ2-3	.	TGCGCCAGCAGCCGAGGACAGGGAGGAGATACGCAGTATTTT	CASSRGQGGDTQYF